The rows below give T cell receptor beta chains drawn from one sample of a study of blood T cell repertoires in COVID-19. Data came from immunoSEQ multiplex PCR; TCRdb stores just in-frame clones and leaves some out. The sample holds about 180,000 clones; 80% to 90% are singletons and the top ten take around 8.6%. Sequenced input: peripheral blood. These receptors came from a man in his forties or fifties with active or convalescent COVID-19. Each CDR3 is given with its conserved first and last residue. The order of the fields is V gene, J gene, CDR3 protein.

TRBV19,TRBJ2-7,CASSSRTSGTSYEQYF
TRBV29-1,TRBJ1-1,CSAQQGSTEAFF
TRBV5-1,TRBJ2-2,CASRGLGTTGELFF
TRBV11-2,TRBJ2-7,CASSPQGLYSYEQYF
TRBV6-5,TRBJ2-1,CASSYSGLINEQFF
TRBV5-6,TRBJ1-2,CASSWDRGGYTF
TRBV30,TRBJ1-1,CAWSGGRGGQTEAFF
TRBV30,TRBJ1-5,CAWSSAMSQPQHF
TRBV9,TRBJ1-1,CASSPQGVGSSEAFF
TRBV19,TRBJ2-7,CASSPQGGRIYEQYF
TRBV3-1/TRBV3-2,TRBJ2-1,CASSQDLTDNEQFF
TRBV12-3/TRBV12-4,TRBJ2-5,CATSSGMAETQYF
TRBV28,TRBJ2-7,CASSPSGGGEAEQYF
TRBV28,TRBJ2-1,CASSPPGQYNNEQFF